This entry concerns a single T cell receptor beta chain. This record comes from a study of blood T cell repertoires in COVID-19. Profiled with immunoSEQ multiplex PCR; TCRdb holds only in-frame clones, not every one. In the table there are nearly 80,000 clones, 87% of which are singletons. Trimming took 7 bases from V and 5 from J, leaving 20 bases between them. This CDR3 is built from 16 residues. Germline CDR1 and CDR2: LNHDA and SQIVND (reference sequence). The TCR was taken from a woman of 80 years or more with active or convalescent COVID-19. The chain employs TRBV19 and TRBJ1-4, with TRBD1 as a possible D gene (6 bases). Sequencing used peripheral blood. CDR3 sequence reads: CASKTQGRVSNEKLFF. The CDR3 region has the DNA TGTGCCAGTAAAACTCAGGGGAGGGTTTCGAATGAAAAACTGTTTTTT. Full variable domain (remainder filled in from reference TRBV19 and TRBJ1-4): DGGITQSPKYLFRKEGQNVTLSCEQNLNHDAMYWYRQDPGQGLRLIYYSQIVNDFQKGDIAEGYSVSREKKESFPLTVTSAQKNPTAFYLCASKTQGRVSNEKLFFGSGTQLSVL.